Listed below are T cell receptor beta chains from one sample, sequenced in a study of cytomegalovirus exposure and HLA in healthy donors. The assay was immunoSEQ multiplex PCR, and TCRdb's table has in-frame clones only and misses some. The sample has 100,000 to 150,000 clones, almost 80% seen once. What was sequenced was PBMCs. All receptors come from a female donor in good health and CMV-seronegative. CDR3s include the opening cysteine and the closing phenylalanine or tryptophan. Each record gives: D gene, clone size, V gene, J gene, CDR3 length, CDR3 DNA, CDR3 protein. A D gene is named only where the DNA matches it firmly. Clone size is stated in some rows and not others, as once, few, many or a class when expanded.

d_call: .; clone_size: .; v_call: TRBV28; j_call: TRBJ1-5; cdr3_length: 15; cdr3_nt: TGTGCCAGCAGTTTGTCGGGGGGGGTGGTTCAGCCCCAGCATTTT; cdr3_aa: CASSLSGGVVQPQHF
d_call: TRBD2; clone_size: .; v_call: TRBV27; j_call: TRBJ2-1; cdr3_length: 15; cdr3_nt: TGTGCCAGCAGTTTAAAAGCGGGAGACCTCAATGAGCAGTTCTTC; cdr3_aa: CASSLKAGDLNEQFF
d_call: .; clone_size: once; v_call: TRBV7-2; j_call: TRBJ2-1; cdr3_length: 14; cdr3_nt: TGTGCCAGCAGCAATTACCCGGGACTCAGCGAGCAGTTCTTC; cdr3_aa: CASSNYPGLSEQFF
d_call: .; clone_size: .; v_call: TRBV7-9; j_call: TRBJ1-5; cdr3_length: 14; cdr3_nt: TGTGCCAGCAGCCTAGACGGGTACAATCAGCCCCAGCATTTT; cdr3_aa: CASSLDGYNQPQHF
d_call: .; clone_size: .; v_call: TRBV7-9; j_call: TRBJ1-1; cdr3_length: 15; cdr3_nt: TGTGCCAGCAGCTTAGGATTAGGGGTTCAGGGTGAAGCTTTCTTT; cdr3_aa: CASSLGLGVQGEAFF
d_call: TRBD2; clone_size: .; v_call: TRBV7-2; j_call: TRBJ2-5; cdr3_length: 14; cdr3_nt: TGTGCCAGCAGCTTAGCTAGCGGGCAAGAGACCCAGTACTTC; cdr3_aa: CASSLASGQETQYF
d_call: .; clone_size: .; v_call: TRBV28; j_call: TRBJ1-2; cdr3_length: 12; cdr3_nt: TGTGCCAGTTCCAGGACTAGGGATGGCTACACCTTC; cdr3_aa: CASSRTRDGYTF
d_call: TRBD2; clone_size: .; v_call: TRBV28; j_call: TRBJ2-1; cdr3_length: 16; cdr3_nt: TGTGCCAGCACCGGGACTAGCGGGAGTTCCTACAATGAGCAGTTCTTC; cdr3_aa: CASTGTSGSSYNEQFF
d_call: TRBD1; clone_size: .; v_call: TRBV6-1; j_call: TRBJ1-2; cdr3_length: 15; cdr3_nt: TGTGCCAGCAGCGTATCTTGGACAGGAATGGCTGGCTACACCTTC; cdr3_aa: CASSVSWTGMAGYTF
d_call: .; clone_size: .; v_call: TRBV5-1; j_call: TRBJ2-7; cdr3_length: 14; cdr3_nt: TGCGCCAGCAGCTTGTACAGCCCCTCGTTAGAGCAGTACTTC; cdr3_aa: CASSLYSPSLEQYF
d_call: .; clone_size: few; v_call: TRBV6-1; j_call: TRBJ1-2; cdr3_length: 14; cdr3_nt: TGTGCCAGCAGCCTCGGGACACCTAACTATGGCTACACCTTC; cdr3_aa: CASSLGTPNYGYTF
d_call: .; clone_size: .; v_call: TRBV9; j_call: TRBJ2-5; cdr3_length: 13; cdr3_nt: TGTGCCAGCAGCGTAGATCCGGGAGAGACCCAGTACTTC; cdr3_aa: CASSVDPGETQYF
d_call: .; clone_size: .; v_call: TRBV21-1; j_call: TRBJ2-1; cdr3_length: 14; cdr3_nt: TGTGCCAGCAGCAACCAGGGGTGGTACAATGAGCAGTTCTTC; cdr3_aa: CASSNQGWYNEQFF
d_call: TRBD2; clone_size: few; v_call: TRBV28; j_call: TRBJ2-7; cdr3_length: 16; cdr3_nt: TGTGCCAGCAGTTTTAAGGGACTAGCGGGAACCTACGAGCAGTACTTC; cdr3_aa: CASSFKGLAGTYEQYF
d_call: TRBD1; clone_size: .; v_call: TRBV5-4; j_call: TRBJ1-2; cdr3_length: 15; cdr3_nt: TGTGCCAGCAGCTTGGCCTTCAGGGGGATACGTGGCTACACCTTC; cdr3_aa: CASSLAFRGIRGYTF
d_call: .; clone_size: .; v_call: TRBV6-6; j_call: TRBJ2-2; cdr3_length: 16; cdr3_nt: TGTGCCAGCAGTTACTCTCGGGAAGCTAGGACCGGGGAGCTGTTTTTT; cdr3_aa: CASSYSREARTGELFF
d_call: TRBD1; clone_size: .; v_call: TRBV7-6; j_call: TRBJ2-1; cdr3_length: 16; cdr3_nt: TGTGCCAGCAGCCCCGGGACAGGGGGAACATACAATGAGCAGTTCTTC; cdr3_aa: CASSPGTGGTYNEQFF
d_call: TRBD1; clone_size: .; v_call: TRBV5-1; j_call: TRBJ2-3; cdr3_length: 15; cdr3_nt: TGCGCCAGCAGCCAGGGGGACCCTTTCACAGATACGCAGTATTTT; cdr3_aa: CASSQGDPFTDTQYF
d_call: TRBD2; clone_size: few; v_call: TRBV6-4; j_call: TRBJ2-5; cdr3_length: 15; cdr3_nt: TGTGCCAGCAGTGGGACTAGCGGGAGCCAAGAGACCCAGTACTTC; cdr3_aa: CASSGTSGSQETQYF
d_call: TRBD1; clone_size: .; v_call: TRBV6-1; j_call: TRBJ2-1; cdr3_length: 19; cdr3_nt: TGTGCCGGCAGTGCCCCTACAGGGGGCTCCCTCCGCTCCTACAATGAGCAGTTCTTC; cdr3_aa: CAGSAPTGGSLRSYNEQFF
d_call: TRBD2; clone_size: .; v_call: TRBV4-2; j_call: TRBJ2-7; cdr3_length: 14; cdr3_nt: TGTGCCAGCAGCCAAGCGCTAGCGGGAGATGAGCAGTACTTC; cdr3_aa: CASSQALAGDEQYF
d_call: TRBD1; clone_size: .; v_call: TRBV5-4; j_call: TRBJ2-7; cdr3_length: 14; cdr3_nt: TGTGCCAGCAGCAGGGGACAGCTGACCTACGAGCAGTACTTC; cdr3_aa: CASSRGQLTYEQYF
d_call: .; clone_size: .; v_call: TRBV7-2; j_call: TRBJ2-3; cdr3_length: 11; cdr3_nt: TGTGCCAGCAGCTCCCTTGATACGCAGTATTTT; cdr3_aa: CASSSLDTQYF
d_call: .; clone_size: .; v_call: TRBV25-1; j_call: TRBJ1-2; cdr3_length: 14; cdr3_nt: TGTGCCAGCAGTGAGCCTTCGGGGGGAGGAGGCTACACCTTC; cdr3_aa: CASSEPSGGGGYTF
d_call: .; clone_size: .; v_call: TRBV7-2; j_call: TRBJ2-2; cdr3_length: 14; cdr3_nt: TGTGCCAGCAGGGGGTTCGGTGAACACCGGGGAGCTGTTTTT; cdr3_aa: CASRGFGEHRGAVF
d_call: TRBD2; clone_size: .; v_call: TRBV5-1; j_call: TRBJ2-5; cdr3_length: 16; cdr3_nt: TGCGCCAGCAGCTTTGGTAGCGGGACGTTTCTGGAGACCCAGTACTTC; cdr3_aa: CASSFGSGTFLETQYF
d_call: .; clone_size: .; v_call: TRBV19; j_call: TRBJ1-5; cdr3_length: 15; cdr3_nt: TGTGCCAGTACTAGGGAGATATATAGCAATCAGCCCCAGCATTTT; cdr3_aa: CASTREIYSNQPQHF
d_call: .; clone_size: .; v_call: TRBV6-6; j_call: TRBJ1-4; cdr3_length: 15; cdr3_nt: TGTGCCAGCAGTTACTCGGGGGGAACTAATGAAAAACTGTTTTTT; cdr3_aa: CASSYSGGTNEKLFF
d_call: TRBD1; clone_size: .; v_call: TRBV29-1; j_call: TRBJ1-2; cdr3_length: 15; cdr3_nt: TGCAGCGTTGAATCTACCGGACAGGGTAGCTATGGCTACACCTTC; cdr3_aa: CSVESTGQGSYGYTF
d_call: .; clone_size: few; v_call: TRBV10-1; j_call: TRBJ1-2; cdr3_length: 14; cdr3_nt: TGCGCCAGCAGTGAAAATCAGGGGTTCTATGGCTACACCTTC; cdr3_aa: CASSENQGFYGYTF
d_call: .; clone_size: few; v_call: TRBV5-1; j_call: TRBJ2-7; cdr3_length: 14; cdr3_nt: TGCGCCAGCAGCTTCTTGACAGGAACCTACGAGCAGTACTTC; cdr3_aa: CASSFLTGTYEQYF
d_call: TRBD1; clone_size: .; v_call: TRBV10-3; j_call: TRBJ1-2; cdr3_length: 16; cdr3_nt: TGTGCCATCAGTGATTCCGGGACAGGGAAGGCAGAGGGCTACACCTTC; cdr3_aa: CAISDSGTGKAEGYTF
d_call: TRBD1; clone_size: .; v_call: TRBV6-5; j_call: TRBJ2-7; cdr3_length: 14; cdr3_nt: TGTGCCAGCAGCCCCGGGACAGGGCGCCACGAGCAGTACTTC; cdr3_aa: CASSPGTGRHEQYF
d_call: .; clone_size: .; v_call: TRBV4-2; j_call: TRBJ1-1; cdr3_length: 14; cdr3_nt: TGTGCCAGCAGCCCCCAGGGCAGTCAAACTGAAGCTTTCTTT; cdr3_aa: CASSPQGSQTEAFF
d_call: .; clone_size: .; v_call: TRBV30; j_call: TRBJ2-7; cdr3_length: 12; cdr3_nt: TGTGCCTGGAGTACCTCTAGATACGAGCAGTACTTC; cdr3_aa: CAWSTSRYEQYF
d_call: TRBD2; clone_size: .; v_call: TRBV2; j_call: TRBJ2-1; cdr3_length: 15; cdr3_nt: TGTGCCAGCAAACCACTAGCGGGAGATTTGAATGAGCAGTTCTTC; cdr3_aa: CASKPLAGDLNEQFF
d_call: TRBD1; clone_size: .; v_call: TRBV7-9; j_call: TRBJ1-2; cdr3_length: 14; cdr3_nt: TGTGCCAGCAGCGAGGGACAGCCTCTATATGGCTACACCTTC; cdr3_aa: CASSEGQPLYGYTF
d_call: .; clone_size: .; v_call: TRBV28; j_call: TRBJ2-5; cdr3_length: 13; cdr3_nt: TGTGCCAGTTTACCCGGGACACAAGAGACCCAGTACTTC; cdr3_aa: CASLPGTQETQYF
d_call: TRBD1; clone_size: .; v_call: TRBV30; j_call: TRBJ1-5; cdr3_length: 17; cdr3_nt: TGTGCCTGGAGTGTAAAAGATGGACAGGGCGACAATCAGCCCCAGCATTTT; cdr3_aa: CAWSVKDGQGDNQPQHF
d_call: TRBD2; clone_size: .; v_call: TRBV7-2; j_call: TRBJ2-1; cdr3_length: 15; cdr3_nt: TGTGCCAGCAGCCCGAGCGGGGGGCTACAACGTGAGCAGTTCTTC; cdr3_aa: CASSPSGGLQREQFF
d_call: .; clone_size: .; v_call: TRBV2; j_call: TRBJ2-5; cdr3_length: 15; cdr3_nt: TGTGCCAGCAGTGGGTTCCAGGGGAGGGAAGAGACCCAGTACTTC; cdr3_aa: CASSGFQGREETQYF
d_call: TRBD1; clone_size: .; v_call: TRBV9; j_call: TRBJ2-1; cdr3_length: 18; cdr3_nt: TGTGCCAGCAGCGTAGATGTTTGGGGCAGGGGGCGAGGAAATGAGCAGTTCTTC; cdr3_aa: CASSVDVWGRGRGNEQFF
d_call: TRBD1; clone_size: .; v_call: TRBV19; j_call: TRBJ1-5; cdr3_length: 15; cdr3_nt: TGTGCCAGTAGTCCTAGGGGACAGGGCCATCAGCCCCAGCATTTT; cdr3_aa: CASSPRGQGHQPQHF
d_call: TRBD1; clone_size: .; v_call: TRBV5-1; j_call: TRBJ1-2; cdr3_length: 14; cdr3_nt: TGCGCCAGCAGCTCAACACAGGGGGGAACGGGCTACACCTTC; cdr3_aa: CASSSTQGGTGYTF
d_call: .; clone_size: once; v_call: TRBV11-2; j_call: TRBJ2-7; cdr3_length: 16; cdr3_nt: TGTGCCAGCAGCTTAAGCACAGCCTATAGCTCCTACGAGCAGTACTTC; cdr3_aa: CASSLSTAYSSYEQYF
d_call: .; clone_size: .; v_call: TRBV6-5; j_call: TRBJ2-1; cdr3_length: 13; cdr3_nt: TGTGCCAGCAGACGGGACTTATACAATGAGCAGTTCTTC; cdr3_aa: CASRRDLYNEQFF
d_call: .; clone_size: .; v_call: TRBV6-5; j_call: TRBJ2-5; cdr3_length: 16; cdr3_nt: TGTGCCAGCAGTTACTCATCGGGGTACCTCCAAGAGACCCAGTACTTC; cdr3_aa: CASSYSSGYLQETQYF
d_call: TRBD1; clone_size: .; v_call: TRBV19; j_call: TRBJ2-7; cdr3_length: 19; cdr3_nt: TGTGCCAGTAGTCCACAGGACAGGGGGCGAAATAATCCTTCCTACGAGCAGTACTTC; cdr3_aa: CASSPQDRGRNNPSYEQYF
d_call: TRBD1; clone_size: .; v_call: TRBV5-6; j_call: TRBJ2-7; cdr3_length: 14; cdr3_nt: TGTGCCAGCAGCTCAGGGACAGGGTTCGGCGAGCAGTACTTC; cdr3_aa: CASSSGTGFGEQYF
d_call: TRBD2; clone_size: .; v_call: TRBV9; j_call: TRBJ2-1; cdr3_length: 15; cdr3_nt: TGTGCCAGCAGCGTACTTAGCGGGAGCTACAATGAGCAGTTCTTC; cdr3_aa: CASSVLSGSYNEQFF
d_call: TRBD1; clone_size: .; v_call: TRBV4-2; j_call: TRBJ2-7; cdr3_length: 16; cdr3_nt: TGTGCCAGCAGCCAGGAACCGGGACAGGGTCATGACGAGCAGTACTTC; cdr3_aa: CASSQEPGQGHDEQYF
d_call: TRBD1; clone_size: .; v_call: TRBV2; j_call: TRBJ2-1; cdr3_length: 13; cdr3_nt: TGTGCCAGCAGTGAGGACAGGTTGAATGAGCAGTTCTTC; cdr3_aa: CASSEDRLNEQFF
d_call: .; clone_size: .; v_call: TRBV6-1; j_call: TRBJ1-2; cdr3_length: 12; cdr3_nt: TGTGCCAGCAGTGAGACAGCCTATGGCTACACCTTC; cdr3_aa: CASSETAYGYTF
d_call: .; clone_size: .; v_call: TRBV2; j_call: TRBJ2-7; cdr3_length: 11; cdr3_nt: TGTGCCAGCACCTTAACAGATGTGCAGTACTTC; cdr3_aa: CASTLTDVQYF
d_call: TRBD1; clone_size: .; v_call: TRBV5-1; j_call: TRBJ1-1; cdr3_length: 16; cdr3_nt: TGCGCCAGCAGGAAAGGGGGCGCGGAGGGTTTCACTGAAGCTTTCTTT; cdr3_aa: CASRKGGAEGFTEAFF
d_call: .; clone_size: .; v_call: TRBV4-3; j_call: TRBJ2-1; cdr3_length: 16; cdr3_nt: TGCGCCAGCAGCCAAGATGGGGCTAGCGAGTACAATGAGCAGTTCTTC; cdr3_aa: CASSQDGASEYNEQFF
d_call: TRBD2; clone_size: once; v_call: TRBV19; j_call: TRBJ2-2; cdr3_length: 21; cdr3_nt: TGTGCCAGTAGTTTCCGGACAGGGGGTGGACTAGCGGGAGGGAACACCGGGGAGCTGTTTTTT; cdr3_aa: CASSFRTGGGLAGGNTGELFF
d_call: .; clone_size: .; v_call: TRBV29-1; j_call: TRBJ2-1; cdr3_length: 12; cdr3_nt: TGCAGCGTTGAGGACTACTACAATGAGCAGTTCTTC; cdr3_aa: CSVEDYYNEQFF
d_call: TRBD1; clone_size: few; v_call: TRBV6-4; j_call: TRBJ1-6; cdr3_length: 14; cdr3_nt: TGTGCCAGCAGTGCCGGGACAGATAATTCACCCCTCCACTTT; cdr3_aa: CASSAGTDNSPLHF
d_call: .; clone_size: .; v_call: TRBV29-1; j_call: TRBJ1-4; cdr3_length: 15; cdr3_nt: TGCAGCGTTGAAGATTGTGGAGAGGGTTGCGAAAAACTGTTTTTT; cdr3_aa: CSVEDCGEGCEKLFF